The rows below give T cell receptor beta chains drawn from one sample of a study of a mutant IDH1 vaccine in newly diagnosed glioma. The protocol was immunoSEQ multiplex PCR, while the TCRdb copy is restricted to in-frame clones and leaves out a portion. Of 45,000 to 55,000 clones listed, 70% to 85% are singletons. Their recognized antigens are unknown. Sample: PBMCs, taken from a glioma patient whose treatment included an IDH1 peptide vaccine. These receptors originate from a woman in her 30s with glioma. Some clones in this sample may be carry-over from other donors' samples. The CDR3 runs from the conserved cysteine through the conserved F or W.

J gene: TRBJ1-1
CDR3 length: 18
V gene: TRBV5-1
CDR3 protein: CASSLVSRVEFEDTEAFF

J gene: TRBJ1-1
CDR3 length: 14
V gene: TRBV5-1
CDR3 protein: CASSWRGQGIEAFF

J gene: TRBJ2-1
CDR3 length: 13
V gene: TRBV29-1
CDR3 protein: CSVDGTGGDEQFF

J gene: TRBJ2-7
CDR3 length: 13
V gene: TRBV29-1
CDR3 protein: CSVESTLSYEQYF

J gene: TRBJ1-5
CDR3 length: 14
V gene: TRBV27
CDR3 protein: CASSLSGLNQPQHF

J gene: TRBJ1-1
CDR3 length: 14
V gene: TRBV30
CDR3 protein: CAWSVGAGNTEAFF

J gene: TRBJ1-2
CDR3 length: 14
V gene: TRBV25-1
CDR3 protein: CASRSHRGLYGYTF

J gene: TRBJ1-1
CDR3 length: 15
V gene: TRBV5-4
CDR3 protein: CASSSHQPEGGEAFF

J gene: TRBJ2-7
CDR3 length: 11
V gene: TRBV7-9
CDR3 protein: CAAGAANEQYF

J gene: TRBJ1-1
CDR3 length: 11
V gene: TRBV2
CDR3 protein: CASSEYTEAFF

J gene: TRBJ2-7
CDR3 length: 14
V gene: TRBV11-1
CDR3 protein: CASSLATAAYEQYF

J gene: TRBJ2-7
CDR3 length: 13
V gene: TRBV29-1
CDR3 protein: CSVRGTGVYEQYF

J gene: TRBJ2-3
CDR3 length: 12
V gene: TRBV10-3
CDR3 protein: CASSLKSDTQYF

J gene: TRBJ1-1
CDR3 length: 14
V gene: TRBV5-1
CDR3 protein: CASSWGKANTEAFF

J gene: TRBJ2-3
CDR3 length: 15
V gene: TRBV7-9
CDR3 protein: CASSFRSPNTDTQYF

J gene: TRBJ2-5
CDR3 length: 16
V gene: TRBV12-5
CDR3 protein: CASGLDARFSQETQYF

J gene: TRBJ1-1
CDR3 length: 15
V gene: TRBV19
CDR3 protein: CASSIPTGRNTEAFF

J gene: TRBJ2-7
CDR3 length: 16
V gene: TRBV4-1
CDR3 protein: CASSHWDIVSSYEQYF

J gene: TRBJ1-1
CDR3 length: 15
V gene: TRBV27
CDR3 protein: CASSYGNNAGWRAFF

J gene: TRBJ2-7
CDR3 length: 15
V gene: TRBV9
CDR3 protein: CASSVAGGPSYEQYF

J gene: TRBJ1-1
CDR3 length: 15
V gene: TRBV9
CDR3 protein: CASSVEGLRETEAFF

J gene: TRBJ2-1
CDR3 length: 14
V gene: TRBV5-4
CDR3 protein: CASSSQLTYNEQFF